These 13 T cell receptor beta chains were sequenced from one sample in a study of regulatory T cells in long-lasting Graves disease. iRepertoire HTBI primers and Arm-PCR of CDR3 regions built TCR beta libraries. TCRdb reprocessed the multiplex PCR reads with MiXCR, giving one entry per CDR3 protein. The table records over 450,000 distinct CDR3 sequences, approximately 21% of them present only once. The time point denotes: persistent/refractory GD, antithyroid drugs over 5 years with positive TRAb. Isolated PBMC RNA provided the starting material for the TCR library. The specimen comprised peripheral blood mononuclear cells (PBMCs), sampled when the disease was refractory, from a patient treated with antithyroid drugs. These receptors were collected from a female donor with Graves disease.

The chain employs TRBV28 and TRBJ2-3; 9 nucleotides match TRBD2. J gave up 3 bases and V 4 bases, and 11 bases lay outside the gene matches. CDR3 length: 17 amino acids. Germline lookup yields CDR1 MDHEN and CDR2 SYDVKM. The DNA of the CDR3 is TGTGCCAGCAGTTCTCGGGTTCTAGCGGGAATTACAGATACGCAGTATTTT. This encodes CASSSRVLAGITDTQYF.

The table lists this clonotype with many counts. CDR3 protein: CASSYSGGSQPQHF. CDR3 sequence (DNA): TGTGCCAGCAGTTATTCAGGGGGCAGTCAGCCCCAGCATTTT. This sequence joins TRBV6-5 and TRBJ1-5; 8 nucleotides align to TRBD1. This CDR3 has 14 amino acids. Germline V gene lookup returns CDR1 MNHEY and CDR2 SVGAGI. Germline trimming cut 3 bases from V and 6 bases from J; bases unmatched to any gene: 4.

This clonotype has only a few counts. Just one base apart from a much larger clone, this may be a read error. The chain employs TRBV28 and TRBJ2-5; D assignment may be TRBD1 or TRBD2 (5 bases each). V was cut by 6 bases and J by 4 bases, with 15 bases left in between. The germline V gene encodes CDR1 MDHEN and CDR2 SYDVKM. The CDR3 has 14 amino acids. Here the CDR3 DNA reads TGTGCCAGCAGCCCGGGACGGGGTCGAGAGACCCAGTACTTC. Translating gives CASSPGRGRETQYF.

The sample holds many counts of this clonotype. This chain uses TRBV6-1 with TRBJ2-5; 12 bases align to TRBD1. With 5 bases clipped from V and 5 bases from J, the junction kept 3 bases outside the gene matches. This CDR3 has 14 residues. Germline V lookup: CDR1 MNHNS, CDR2 SASEGT. CDR3: CASSRDRGQETQYF. In DNA form, the CDR3 reads TGTGCCAGCAGTCGGGACAGGGGGCAGGAGACCCAGTACTTC.

This clonotype was seen at least ten times. The V call is TRBV10-3, the J call TRBJ2-5, with 13 bases lining up with TRBD2. Trimming took 0 bases from V and 4 from J; bases not matched to a gene: 2. The CDR3 is made up of 16 amino acids. Germline loops: CDR1 ENHRY, CDR2 SYGVKD. DNA for the CDR3: TGTGCCATCAGTGAGTCGAGACTAGCGGGAGGAGAGACCCAGTACTTC. This gives the protein CAISESRLAGGETQYF.

The V gene is TRBV10-3, the J gene TRBJ1-1; tentatively, D is TRBD1 (5 bases). From germline, CDR1 is ENHRY and CDR2 SYGVKD. The CDR3 contains 15 residues. Trimming took off 0 bases at V and 2 bases at J, with 10 bases between the two ends. The CDR3 spells CAISESGGLNTEAFF. CDR3 bases: TGTGCCATCAGTGAGTCTGGGGGACTAAACACTGAAGCTTTCTTT.

This clonotype was seen repeatedly, ten times or more. The J gene is TRBJ1-1, the V gene TRBV19; 7 nucleotides align to TRBD1. Germline assignment: CDR1 LNHDA and CDR2 SQIVND (reference sequence). Unmatched junction bases numbered 3, after V lost 4 bases and J lost 1 base. This CDR3 region has 14 residues. CDR3 DNA: TGTGCCAGTAGTAGGGACAGCCCGAACACTGAAGCTTTCTTT. Translating it yields CASSRDSPNTEAFF.

This clonotype has ten or more counts. CDR3 residues: CASNEGDRPANYGYTF. CDR3 sequence (DNA): TGTGCCAGCAACGAAGGAGACAGACCCGCTAACTATGGCTACACCTTC. The chain couples TRBV7-9 to TRBJ1-2; perhaps TRBD1 as D (5 bases). Trimming removed 7 bases from V and 0 bases from J, with 18 bases in between. Germline V CDR1 and CDR2: SEHNR, FQNEAQ (reference sequence). This CDR3 has 16 residues.

This clonotype has a handful of counts. The genes are TRBV10-3 and TRBJ1-1; D uncertain. The CDR3 contains 13 residues. The germline V gene has CDR1 ENHRY and CDR2 SYGVKD. V shed 6 bases and J shed 7 bases, with 15 bases lying between them. CDR3 in amino acids: CAISPRAGLEAFF. The CDR3 DNA reads TGTGCCATCAGCCCTCGAGCGGGCCTTGAAGCTTTCTTT.

This clonotype was detected many times. The rearrangement joins TRBV12-3 or TRBV12-4 to TRBJ1-1; perhaps TRBD1 as D (5 bases). The CDR3 consists of 16 residues. V lost 5 bases and J lost 3, with 19 bases in between. The CDR3 nucleotides are TGTGCCAGCAGTCCCCGGGGGGGAGGCGGGCACACTGAAGCTTTCTTT. Its protein product is CASSPRGGGGHTEAFF.

The V and J genes are TRBV20-1 and TRBJ1-5, with D uncertain. V was cut by 0 bases and J by 1 base, with 13 bases left in between. This CDR3 has 16 residues. From germline, CDR1 is DFQATT and CDR2 SNEGSKA (reference sequence). The DNA of the CDR3 is TGCAGTGCTAGAGATCAGGCAGGAGGGAGCAATCAGCCCCAGCATTTT. It translates to CSARDQAGGSNQPQHF.

A word on this clonotype: A read error may explain this, as a much larger clone is one base away. The J gene is TRBJ2-7, the V gene TRBV12-3 or TRBV12-4, with 7 bases that match TRBD2. The V segment lost 6 bases and the J segment 0 bases; nucleotides outside the gene matches: 2. The CDR3 totals 13 residues. As DNA, the CDR3 is TGTGCCAGCAGGGCGGGGGACTCCTACGAGCAGTACTTC. As protein: CASRAGDSYEQYF.

This clonotype was observed a few times. The V and J genes are TRBV28 and TRBJ1-1; no definite D call. In germline, CDR1 is MDHEN, CDR2 SYDVKM. CDR3 length equals 17 residues. The V gene lost 2 bases and the J gene lost 4 bases, with 20 bases spanning the gap. This chain's CDR3 is CASSLGGRRFGSTEAFF. CDR3 coding DNA: TGTGCCAGCAGTTTAGGTGGGAGGAGGTTTGGCAGCACTGAAGCTTTCTTT.